Sequencing of this TCR beta chain was carried out in a study of human T cells and chemical hapten exposure. On the study more broadly: The variation in per-sample TCR yields arose mainly from small differences in pooled library volumes.

In regard to this clonotype: Antigen: not known. One end of the junction fails to match germline, which may point to a read error.

The library gave individual cDNA molecules unique molecular identifiers. Under the authors' procedure: TCRs per sample had a median of roughly 96,000 and ranged from roughly 20,000 to 690,600. TCRdb re-derived calls from the 5' RACE reads in MiXCR, one entry per CDR3 protein. In this record, the V and J calls reflect TCRdb's handling and not the investigators' own analysis. The data show 70,000 to 85,000 distinct CDR3 sequences, with around 15% seen just once and over 6.5% held by the top ten. Unfractionated whole blood was the source of the extracted total RNA. Study observations and caveats: Sensitizing with DPC caused no change in TCRs above 1 in 1000 frequency.

The CDR3 is 14 amino acids. The sequence was collected from a female donor in good health. The chain links TRBV12-3 or TRBV12-4 to TRBJ1-1, with TRBD1 matching 10 bases. DNA of the CDR3: TGTGGCAGCAGACAGGGGGCCGCGAACACTGAAGCTTTCTTT. Its translation: CGSRQGAANTEAFF.